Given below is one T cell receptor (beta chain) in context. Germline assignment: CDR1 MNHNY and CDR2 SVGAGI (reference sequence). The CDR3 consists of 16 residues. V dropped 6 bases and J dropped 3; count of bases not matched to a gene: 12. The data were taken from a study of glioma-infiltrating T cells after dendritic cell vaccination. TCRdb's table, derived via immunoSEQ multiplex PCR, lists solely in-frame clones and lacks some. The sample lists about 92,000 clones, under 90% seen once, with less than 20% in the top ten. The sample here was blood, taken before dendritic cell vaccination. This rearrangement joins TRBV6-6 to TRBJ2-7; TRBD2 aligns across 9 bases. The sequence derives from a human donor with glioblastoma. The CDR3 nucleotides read TGTGCCAGCAGCTCTGCGATAGCGGGGGCCAACTACGAGCAGTACTTC. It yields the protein CASSSAIAGANYEQYF.